This TCR beta chain is from a study of Graves' ophthalmopathy and Graves' hyperthyroidism (dated by TCRdb to the late 2010s). Study-wide context: Peripheral blood was collected at initial diagnosis, before any treatment. A discovery set of about a hundred patients (approximately 45 ophthalmopathy, 55 to 60 stable hyperthyroidism) was enrolled to explore V-J signatures distinguishing ophthalmopathy from hyperthyroidism. For independent validation, a separate cohort was made up of 18 hyperthyroidism patients plus 17 patients who later progressed from hyperthyroidism to ophthalmopathy. In total, approximately 130 blood samples were TCR-sequenced: 40 to 45 ophthalmopathy, some 80 hyperthyroidism and some 17 hyperthyroidism-to-ophthalmopathy patients. Following sample collection, hyperthyroidism patients were given methimazole at a starting dose of 30 mg daily, and ophthalmopathy patients were given high-dose intravenous methylprednisolone. In roughly six hyperthyroidism patients, the T-cell repertoires found in thyroid tissue were compared with those found in blood. TCR beta repertoire signatures were used to distinguish Graves' ophthalmopathy from Graves' hyperthyroidism and to predict progression to ophthalmopathy. The research as a whole found: Ophthalmopathy was separated from stable hyperthyroidism by the 13-signature model with around 89% sensitivity and 81% to 84% specificity in cross-validation and with 80%/75% in the test set. No statistical method was used to set the sample size in advance, and the investigators knew which group each participant was assigned to. Most expanded thyroid clonotypes with a frequency above 0.001 also appeared in blood, which suggests that blood repertoires may reflect the immune response in the thyroid. In validation, the model predicted ophthalmopathy progression with 55% to 71% sensitivity and approximately 72% specificity; roughly eleven predicted patients were CT-confirmed with GO in a median of 6.5 months.

The ophthalmopathy patients had moderately to severely active disease, with a Clinical Activity Score of 3 or higher, a NOSPECS grade of 4 or higher, and a disease duration of less than 3 months. Patients were excluded if they had other autoimmune diseases, uncontrolled infections, pregnancy or lactation. Clinical symptoms, serum thyroxine, TRAb, thyroid ultrasound and orbital computed tomography were used for diagnosis. Using Ficoll-Paque density gradient centrifugation, PBMCs were isolated from 8.5 to 10 ml of fresh peripheral blood. Total RNA was extracted using Trizol reagent, and RNA quality was checked on an Agilent 2100 Bioanalyzer. TCR beta CDR3 regions were amplified from RNA transcripts for repertoire sequencing. The first round of RT-PCR was done with HTBI primers and the Qiagen OneStep RT-PCR kit, and was followed by a second round of multiplex PCR, then size selection and purification. Sequencing of the libraries was carried out on an Illumina HiSeq2000 in paired-end mode with 100 bp reads. The authors' analysis ran thus. SOAPnuke was used to process the reads, removing any read that contained adapters or uncalled bases, had a mean Phred below 15, or lacked an exact match to the constant primer or identifier. COPE v1.2.5 was used to merge the high-quality paired reads. Each unique nucleotide sequence was defined as a clonotype, and clonotypes were aligned to IMGT TRB V, D and J references with MiTCR v1.1. The analysis was limited to V-J combinations with a frequency above 0.0001, which together covered about 99% of the repertoires. For each V-J combination, a TCR clonal expansion and chaos score was defined as F50 clonal expansion divided by the chaos observed in the TCRdist matrix. Welch's t-statistics and random forest were used to reduce features to 13 V-J combinations, which were fed into a naive Bayes classifier. The similarity between thyroid and blood repertoires was quantified using the Morisita-Horn index. The public reads were run again by TCRdb, first through fastp at Q25 and then through MiXCR, and only productive beta chains were kept. Rows are unified per CDR3 protein, each entry keeping the most common DNA and genes. The authors' filters were not applied to this entry. The sample has about 700,000 distinct CDR3 sequences on record, roughly 40% of them singletons. In total, the top ten clones hold approximately 43% of the sample.

V sheds 5 bases and J sheds 7 bases, leaving 15 bases between their ends. The CDR3 has 13 amino acids, counting the end cysteine and phenylalanine. The entry retains the CDR3 DNA only, 39 bases that are in frame from base 1. The CDR1 and CDR2 encoded by the germline V gene are SGHDT and YYEEEE. This clonotype was counted only a few times. No antigen is known for it. The input lacks base qualities; no much larger clone sits a single base away. Sequences were obtained from peripheral blood. The sequence was obtained from an adult man with Graves' ophthalmopathy. The sequence joins TRBV5-6 to TRBJ1-2; no D segment can be confidently identified. The DNA reads as follows: TGTGCCAGCAGTCGGACCCAAATGGGTGGCTACACCTTC. This codes for CASSRTQMGGYTF.